Listed below are T cell receptor beta chains from one sample, sequenced in a study of cytomegalovirus exposure and HLA in healthy donors. The method was immunoSEQ multiplex PCR; TCRdb's version includes in-frame clones alone and lacks a portion of them. The table includes 50,000 to 75,000 clones, 65% to 90% detected once. Sequencing was performed on PBMCs. The receptors come from a human donor in good health. CDR3s include the opening cysteine and the closing phenylalanine or tryptophan. The D gene is left open where the match is weak. Size is omitted from some rows. Given values are once, few, many or a class for expanded clones.

v_gene	j_gene	d_gene	abundance	CDR3nt	CDR3aa
TRBV11-2	TRBJ2-1	.	.	TGTGCCAGCAGCTTTGTGGGGGGGGGCCGGCAGGAGCTTCACAATGAGCAGTTCTTC	CASSFVGGGRQELHNEQFF
TRBV5-1	TRBJ2-1	.	.	TGCGCCAGCAGCTTGGACCCGACCAGGGGAGATGAGCAGTTCTTC	CASSLDPTRGDEQFF
TRBV27	TRBJ2-1	TRBD2	.	TGTGCCAGCAGTCGATGGGCTAGCGGGAGCGATGAGCAGTTCTTC	CASSRWASGSDEQFF
TRBV30	TRBJ2-5	TRBD2	.	TGTGCCTGGAGTGTACAGGCGGGGGTGCAAGAGACCCAGTACTTC	CAWSVQAGVQETQYF
TRBV5-1	TRBJ2-3	TRBD1	once	TGCGCCAGCAGCTTGGAGGTCAGGGGGTCCACAGATACGCAGTATTTT	CASSLEVRGSTDTQYF
TRBV21-1	TRBJ1-3	.	.	TGTGCCAGCAGCAAACGAAAAAACACAGGGTTTGGATACACCATATATTTT	CASSKRKNTGFGYTIYF
TRBV27	TRBJ2-3	TRBD2	.	TGTGCCAGCAGTGCTGTAGCGGGAGGGTTCCATACGCAGTATTTT	CASSAVAGGFHTQYF
TRBV7-2	TRBJ2-7	.	.	TGTGCCAGCAGCTTAGGCGGCCAAACCTACGAGCAGTACTTC	CASSLGGQTYEQYF
TRBV28	TRBJ1-5	TRBD1	few	TGTGCCAGCAGCACCCCGGGACAGGGGAATCAGCCCCAGCATTTT	CASSTPGQGNQPQHF
TRBV29-1	TRBJ2-1	.	once	TGCAGCGTTGCTAGGAGGTCGCTCAATGAGCAGTTCTTC	CSVARRSLNEQFF
TRBV7-3	TRBJ1-5	.	few	TGTGCCAGCAGCTTAACGGAGCGGCCGGGGGGAGATCAGCCCCAGCATTTT	CASSLTERPGGDQPQHF
TRBV7-9	TRBJ1-2	.	.	TGTGCCAGCAGCTTAGGGACCCAGGGTTCTCTTGGCTACACCTTC	CASSLGTQGSLGYTF
TRBV4-3	TRBJ1-2	.	.	TGCGTCAGCAGCCAAGATACAAGATTCTATGGCTACACCTTC	CVSSQDTRFYGYTF
TRBV7-2	TRBJ1-5	.	.	TGTGCCAGCAGCTTCGGAGACCGTTATCAGCCCCAGCATTTT	CASSFGDRYQPQHF
TRBV27	TRBJ2-1	TRBD2	.	TGTGCCAGCAGTCCCCGGCTTGCGGGAGCGGACAATGAGCAGTTCTTC	CASSPRLAGADNEQFF
TRBV9	TRBJ2-1	TRBD2	few	TGTGCCAGCAGCGTAACTAGCGGGGGGATCAGCTCCTACAATGAGCAGTTCTTC	CASSVTSGGISSYNEQFF
TRBV20-1	TRBJ1-4	.	.	TGCAGTGCTAGAGATCCGAGAAAACTGTTTTTT	CSARDPRKLFF
TRBV4-3	TRBJ2-1	TRBD2	.	TGCGCCAGCAGCCAAGTAGCGGGAGTTTACAATGAGCAGTTCTTC	CASSQVAGVYNEQFF
TRBV2	TRBJ1-2	TRBD1	.	TGTGCCAGCAGTGGGGACAGGGTCTCGGGCTACACCTTC	CASSGDRVSGYTF
TRBV30	TRBJ2-1	TRBD2	.	TGTGCCCAGGCAACGGGGGGGGGTAGCGGGAGGGTTCATTCCTACAATGAGCAGTTCTTC	CAQATGGGSGRVHSYNEQFF
TRBV9	TRBJ2-3	TRBD2	.	TGTGCCAGCAGTATAACTAGCGGAATGTCGAGGGGCTACACAGATACGCAGTATTTT	CASSITSGMSRGYTDTQYF
TRBV29-1	TRBJ2-3	.	.	TGCAGCGTCCGGGTCGACGGATACGATACGCAGTATTTT	CSVRVDGYDTQYF
TRBV13	TRBJ2-7	.	.	TGTGCCAGCAGCTTTGGACAGACCTACGAGCAGTACTTC	CASSFGQTYEQYF
TRBV11-2	TRBJ1-1	TRBD1	.	TGTGCCAGCAGCCTACAGACAGGGAGCACTGAAGCTTTCTTT	CASSLQTGSTEAFF
TRBV18	TRBJ2-7	.	.	TGTGCCAGCTCACCAAGTGTCGGGGGGCTGGGGAACTACGAGCAGTACTTC	CASSPSVGGLGNYEQYF
TRBV10-3	TRBJ2-7	TRBD2	.	TGTGCCATCAGGGGGGTTAGCGGGAGAAGGGAGCAGTACTTC	CAIRGVSGRREQYF
TRBV10-2	TRBJ2-3	.	.	TGCGCCAGCACCGCGGGACTCCACACAGATACGCAGTATTTT	CASTAGLHTDTQYF
TRBV5-1	TRBJ2-7	TRBD1	once	TGCGCCAGCAGCCAACCCTCCGGGACAGGGCACGAGCAGTACTTC	CASSQPSGTGHEQYF
TRBV4-2	TRBJ2-3	TRBD2	few	TGTGCCAGCAGCCTGAAGTCACTAGCGGGGGATGCAGATACGCAGTATTTT	CASSLKSLAGDADTQYF
TRBV5-1	TRBJ1-4	TRBD1	.	TGCGCCAGCAGCTCCCGGGACAGAAATGAAAAACTGTTTTTT	CASSSRDRNEKLFF
TRBV7-3	TRBJ2-1	TRBD2	once	TGTGCCAGCAGCTCGACTATAGCGGGGGGGCTTGATGAGCAGTTCTTC	CASSSTIAGGLDEQFF
TRBV19	TRBJ1-5	TRBD1	.	TGTGCCAGTAGCATGGACAGGGATAGCAATCAGCCCCAGCATTTT	CASSMDRDSNQPQHF
TRBV6-5	TRBJ2-7	TRBD1	.	TGTGCCAGCAGTTATCGACAGGGGAACTACGAGCAGTACTTC	CASSYRQGNYEQYF
TRBV29-1	TRBJ2-7	.	.	TGCAGCGTTGGCTTCGGGGATCTCTACGAGCAGTACTTC	CSVGFGDLYEQYF
TRBV6-5	TRBJ2-1	.	.	TGTGCCAGCAGTTACTTGTCGCGGGGCCTATACAATGAGCAGTTCTTC	CASSYLSRGLYNEQFF
TRBV6-6	TRBJ2-5	TRBD2	few	TGTGCCAGCGGAGCTAGCGGAGGGACGGGGGAGACCCAGTACTTC	CASGASGGTGETQYF
TRBV15	TRBJ2-7	.	.	TGTGCCACCAGCAGAGATATCGGTTACGAGCAGTACTTC	CATSRDIGYEQYF
TRBV19	TRBJ2-7	.	.	TGTGCCAGTAGTATCGGCGGCAACGAGCAGTACTTC	CASSIGGNEQYF
TRBV28	TRBJ2-7	TRBD1	.	TGTGCCAGCAGTCTCCCTCGGGCCCCAGACAGCCAGACAGGGGGGGGTGGGTCCTACGAGCAGTACTTC	CASSLPRAPDSQTGGGGSYEQYF
TRBV4-3	TRBJ2-1	.	.	TGCGCCAGCAGCCATACCTACAGGGGGGGGGACAATGAGCAGTTCTTC	CASSHTYRGGDNEQFF
TRBV4-2	TRBJ2-7	.	few	TGTGCCAGCAGCCAATTTCGGTCCTACGAGCAGTACTTC	CASSQFRSYEQYF
TRBV5-1	TRBJ2-5	TRBD2	.	TGCGCCAGCAGCCCCCTAGCGGGAGGCCAAGAGGCCCAGTACTTC	CASSPLAGGQEAQYF
TRBV11-2	TRBJ1-1	.	.	TGTGCCAGCAGCCTAGAGGTGACAGCTCACACTGAAGCTTTCTTT	CASSLEVTAHTEAFF
TRBV14	TRBJ2-7	TRBD2	.	TGTGCCAGCAGCCAAGCCCTCCTAGCGGGAAGGCAGTACTTC	CASSQALLAGRQYF
TRBV2	TRBJ1-1	.	.	TGTGCCAGCACCCAATCGGTTGGCACTGAAGCTTTCTTT	CASTQSVGTEAFF
TRBV18	TRBJ2-5	TRBD2	.	TGTGCCAGCTCACCAAGCGGGGTAGAGGAGACCCAGTACTTC	CASSPSGVEETQYF
TRBV5-1	TRBJ2-3	TRBD2	few	TGCGCCAGCAGCTTGAGGTCTAGCGGTCGGGTGGATACGCAGTATTTT	CASSLRSSGRVDTQYF
TRBV9	TRBJ1-1	.	.	TGTGCCAGCAGCGGGACAGCGAACACTGAAGCTTTCTTT	CASSGTANTEAFF
TRBV18	TRBJ2-1	.	.	TGTGCCAGCTCACTGGCGGCGGGGTCGTACAATGAGCAGTTCTTC	CASSLAAGSYNEQFF